The rows below give T cell receptor beta chains drawn from one sample of a study of monozygotic twins with inflammatory bowel disease. TCRdb derives one entry per CDR3 protein from the 5' RACE reads, leaving out DNA. The sample is made up of about 380,000 distinct CDR3 sequences, and the top ten hold around 2.6% of it. The sequenced material came from blood. The source is a human donor with ulcerative colitis or Crohn's disease, or a healthy co-twin of an affected twin (not recorded which). CDR3s include the opening cysteine and the closing phenylalanine or tryptophan.

V: TRBV27
J: TRBJ1-1
CDR3: CASSVGAPNTEAFF

V: TRBV27
J: TRBJ2-1
CDR3: CASSRLAGKRGYNEQFF

V: TRBV24-1
J: TRBJ2-5
CDR3: CATSDPDRGETQYF

V: TRBV15
J: TRBJ1-4
CDR3: CATRWRETNEKLFF

V: TRBV7-3
J: TRBJ2-1
CDR3: CASSLTTYNEQFF

V: TRBV19
J: TRBJ1-2
CDR3: CASNRDRGFPNYGYTF

V: TRBV4-3
J: TRBJ2-3
CDR3: CASSQDGSTSSGFMDTQYF

V: TRBV30
J: TRBJ2-7
CDR3: CAWSPGGFYEQYF

V: TRBV2
J: TRBJ2-7
CDR3: CASSDGQGPNEQYF

V: TRBV7-2
J: TRBJ2-5
CDR3: CASSHTSGGAGETQYF

V: TRBV5-1
J: TRBJ2-3
CDR3: CSSSLAGTRDTQYF

V: TRBV19
J: TRBJ2-1
CDR3: CASGQGAKFEQFF

V: TRBV7-3
J: TRBJ1-1
CDR3: CASSLTKGGEAFF

V: TRBV7-2
J: TRBJ2-2
CDR3: CASSSKAENTGELFF

V: TRBV24-1
J: TRBJ2-5
CDR3: CATSDPRDTETQYF

V: TRBV7-2
J: TRBJ2-6
CDR3: CASRIFSSGGPTGGSGANVLTF

V: TRBV5-1
J: TRBJ2-1
CDR3: CASSLTSGGPGFF

V: TRBV7-3
J: TRBJ2-1
CDR3: CASGASGASYNEQFF

V: TRBV5-6
J: TRBJ1-5
CDR3: CASSLKANRDNQPQHF

V: TRBV11-1
J: TRBJ1-1
CDR3: CASSQRDFLNTEAFF

V: TRBV20-1
J: TRBJ1-4
CDR3: CSAREFATNEKLFF

V: TRBV7-7
J: TRBJ2-2
CDR3: CASSPKTGDATGELFF

V: TRBV5-1
J: TRBJ2-2
CDR3: CASGSSSGELFF

V: TRBV12-3/TRBV12-4
J: TRBJ2-3
CDR3: CASSFGGNIPTDTQYF

V: TRBV27
J: TRBJ2-1
CDR3: CASSHPRAGGRNEQFF

V: TRBV10-3
J: TRBJ2-2
CDR3: CAISGLAGLFF

V: TRBV20-1
J: TRBJ2-1
CDR3: CSALSERVNEQFF

V: TRBV6-2/TRBV6-3
J: TRBJ2-1
CDR3: CASSYSRQGGFF

V: TRBV19
J: TRBJ1-2
CDR3: CASRGPGQVDGYTF

V: TRBV3-1
J: TRBJ2-7
CDR3: CASSQAHLGQGHYEQYF

V: TRBV3-1
J: TRBJ2-1
CDR3: CASSHIGGGLSSYNEQFF

V: TRBV7-2
J: TRBJ2-7
CDR3: CASSSAGTTTYEQYF

V: TRBV6-2/TRBV6-3
J: TRBJ2-5
CDR3: CASSSGTLGTQYF

V: TRBV20-1
J: TRBJ1-5
CDR3: CSARVGQGNSNQPQHF

V: TRBV4-3
J: TRBJ2-2
CDR3: CASRHLNTGELFF

V: TRBV6-4
J: TRBJ2-1
CDR3: CASSVGREGNEQFF

V: TRBV5-1
J: TRBJ2-3
CDR3: CASSLRPSGGDNTQYF

V: TRBV20-1
J: TRBJ1-6
CDR3: CSADNRGRSDSPLHF

V: TRBV28
J: TRBJ2-1
CDR3: CASSLSGFGEQFF

V: TRBV11-2
J: TRBJ2-3
CDR3: CASSLLGATLSTDTQYF

V: TRBV5-1
J: TRBJ1-1
CDR3: CASSLIPGVDTEAFF

V: TRBV5-1
J: TRBJ2-7
CDR3: CASSLGDGVYEQYF

V: TRBV7-2
J: TRBJ2-7
CDR3: CASSLGSQGLSYEQYF

V: TRBV7-9
J: TRBJ2-3
CDR3: CASRITSGGDTDTQYF

V: TRBV4-2
J: TRBJ2-2
CDR3: CASSQELVLLAGGPGELFF

V: TRBV5-1
J: TRBJ1-2
CDR3: CASSPGQASYGYTF